The entry below describes one TCR beta chain. Its recognized antigen is unknown. Qualities for individual bases were not recorded, and no much larger clone is one base off. The CDR3 has 15 amino acids, counting the end cysteine and phenylalanine. CDR3 DNA only is kept here, 45 bases in frame from base 1. The junction shows trimming of 0 bases on V and 1 base on J, plus 9 bases between the germline ends. As encoded in the germline V gene, CDR1 is ENHRY while CDR2 is SYGVKD. TCRbeta CDR3 regions were amplified from genomic DNA using the immunoSEQ Assay, a bias-controlled multiplex PCR. Per the source publication's procedure: The number of nucleated cells in each sample was estimated from the amplification of reference gene primers within the assay. To quantify the absolute abundance of each unique TCRbeta CDR3 rearrangement, sequence reads were collapsed and filtered. For each sample, productive Simpson clonality was calculated as the square root of Simpson's diversity index over productive rearrangements. In TCRdb, the immuneACCESS table is reduced to in-frame sequences with V and J assigned. These tables do not hold every clone; where another copy was compared, an unresolved V gene accounts for under half, and the others remain unexplained. The DNA gave D and trimming, while V, J and clone size come from that table. This sample has some 90,000 clones in its table, and approximately 86% of those were observed once. The top ten hold 18% of the sample.

These data come from a study of blood T cell repertoires in COVID-19 (dated by TCRdb to the early 2020s). Some background on the complete study: Collaborator samples came from the United States, Italy and Spain and covered acute and convalescent phases of COVID-19. The samples were drawn from two sources: the first 160 participants of the ongoing ImmuneRACE study, and some 1,300 subjects contributed by 6 global collaborators. The sample metadata nearly always contained a de-identified subject ID, COVID-19 status, age in years and sex. The prospective study material was composed of cDNA or gDNA derived from T cells, B-cell-depleted T cells, or PBMCs. The repertoires were released in a freely available public database meant as a resource for research on the immune response to SARS-CoV-2. Subjects who had been exposed to COVID-19, were actively infected with it, or had recovered from it provided the deeply sampled blood TCRbeta repertoires that made up the dataset. Where available, HLA class I and class II types were obtained from metadata supplied by the sample provider rather than from assay-based typing. General findings and caveats noted by the study authors: Clinical and demographic metadata were provided uncurated, with the amount varying by source and participant.

Each collaborating institution followed its own protocols to collect whole blood in K2EDTA tubes. For TCRbeta analysis, collaborators shipped samples in one of three forms: frozen whole blood, isolated PBMCs, or DNA extracted from either of those sample types. Sequences were obtained from peripheral blood. The sequence joins TRBV10-3 to TRBJ1-1, with the D gene call left open. The source of this sequence is a woman aged 80 or over with acute or convalescent COVID-19. The CDR3 here reads CAISESAGKNTEAFF. The sequenced DNA: TGTGCCATCAGTGAGTCGGCAGGAAAGAACACTGAAGCTTTCTTT.